This TCR beta chain was found in a study of blood T cell repertoires in COVID-19 (dated by TCRdb to 2020 to 2021). Study-wide context: Samples covering the acute and convalescent phases of COVID-19 were provided by collaborators in the United States, Italy and Spain. The prospective study material was composed of cDNA or gDNA derived from T cells, B-cell-depleted T cells, or PBMCs. Deeply sampled blood TCRbeta repertoires from subjects exposed to, actively infected with, or recovered from COVID-19 were included in the dataset. The repertoires were made available in a free public database intended to serve as a resource for research on the immune response to SARS-CoV-2. Samples came from the ongoing ImmuneRACE study (first 160 participants) plus 1,254 subjects from 6 global collaborators. A de-identified subject ID, COVID-19 status, age in years and sex were almost always included in the sample metadata. Where available, HLA class I and class II types were taken from metadata supplied by the sample provider and were not determined by assay-based typing. What the work shows at the level of the full study, not this receptor alone: Clinical and demographic metadata were provided uncurated, with the amount varying by source and participant.

As for this clone: The specificity of this receptor is unknown. Per-base qualities were not stored, and no clone one base away is much larger.

Via the germline V gene (reference sequence), CDR1 is WNHNN and CDR2 SYGVQD. Trimming takes 8 bases off V and 0 bases off J; junction bases not matched to a gene: 6. There are 15 amino acids in the CDR3, from cysteine to phenylalanine inclusive. Left in the record is the CDR3 DNA by itself, 45 bases read in frame from the first base. TCRbeta CDR3 regions were amplified from genomic DNA by means of the immunoSEQ Assay, a bias-controlled multiplex PCR. Processing in the source paper ran as follows. The number of nucleated cells in each sample was estimated from the amplification of reference gene primers within the assay. To quantify the absolute abundance of each unique TCRbeta CDR3 rearrangement, sequence reads were collapsed and filtered. For each sample, productive Simpson clonality was calculated as the square root of Simpson's diversity index across productive rearrangements. TCRdb took this table from immuneACCESS and kept in-frame rearrangements with V and J called. Such tables lack part of the clones; where checked against another copy, unresolved V genes explain under half of the gap, and the rest is unexplained. Clone size and V and J calls were adopted from that table, with D and trimming inferred from the DNA. The sample yields about 160,000 clones; around 90% were counted once. Around 3.9% of the sample comes from the top ten.

Samples from volunteer blood donors who had recovered from COVID-19 were contributed by a second Seattle source. Whole blood was collected in K2EDTA tubes by collaborating institutions according to the institutions' own protocols. Collaborator samples were shipped for TCRbeta analysis as frozen whole blood, isolated PBMCs, or DNA extracted from either sample type. The chain links TRBV10-1 with TRBJ2-2; 7 central bases correspond to TRBD1. Sequenced input: peripheral blood. The sequence derives from a woman in her sixties who had recovered from COVID-19. The CDR3 protein sequence reads: CASAAGTANTGELFF. The nucleotide sequence reads as follows: TGCGCCAGCGCTGCTGGGACAGCGAACACCGGGGAGCTGTTTTTT.